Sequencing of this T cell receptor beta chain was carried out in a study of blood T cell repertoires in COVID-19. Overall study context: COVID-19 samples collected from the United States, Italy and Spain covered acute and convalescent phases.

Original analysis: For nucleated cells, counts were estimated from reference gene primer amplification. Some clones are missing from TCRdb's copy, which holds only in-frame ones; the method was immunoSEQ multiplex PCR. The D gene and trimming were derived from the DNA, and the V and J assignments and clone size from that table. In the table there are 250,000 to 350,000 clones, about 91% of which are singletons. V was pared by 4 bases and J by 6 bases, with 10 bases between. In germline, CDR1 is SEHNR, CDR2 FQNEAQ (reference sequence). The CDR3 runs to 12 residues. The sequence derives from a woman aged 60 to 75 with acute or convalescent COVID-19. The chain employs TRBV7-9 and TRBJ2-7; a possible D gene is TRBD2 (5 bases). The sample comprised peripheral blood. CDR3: CASSSLEGEQYF. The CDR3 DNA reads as TGTGCCAGCAGCTCCCTCGAGGGCGAGCAGTACTTC. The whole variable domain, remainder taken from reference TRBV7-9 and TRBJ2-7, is DTGVSQNPRHKITKRGQNVTFRCDPISEHNRLYWYRQTLGQGPEFLTYFQNEAQLEKSRLLSDRFSAERPKGSFSTLEIQRTEQGDSAMYLCASSSLEGEQYFGPGTRLTVT.